The present T cell receptor (beta chain) was sequenced within a study of blood T cell repertoires in COVID-19. Participant ages covered about 18 to 100 years across 25 or so US areas. Participant reports of clinical history set cohort assignment. Donors in Cohort 3 who had recovered were those with two negative PCRs, healthcare professional clearance, or resolution of their symptoms. V lost 7 bases, J lost 0 bases, and 15 bases lay in between. Germline CDR1 LNHDA, CDR2 SQIVND (reference sequence). The CDR3 has 15 residues. Original methodology: Estimation of nucleated cell counts relied on the amplification of reference gene primers. Assay used: immunoSEQ multiplex PCR; TCRdb lists only in-frame clones, some missing. D and trimming come from the DNA, and the V and J calls and clone size come from that table. This table has roughly 300,000 clones, around nine tenths appearing once.

This rearrangement joins TRBV19 to TRBJ1-1, with a possible D match to TRBD1 (5 bases). This clonotype originated in a woman in her 30s who had recovered from COVID-19. The sample taken for sequencing was PBMCs or T cells enriched from blood (not recorded which). The CDR3 DNA follows: TGTGCCAGTAACGCCGGACATTCAATGAACACTGAAGCTTTCTTT. Translation: CASNAGHSMNTEAFF.